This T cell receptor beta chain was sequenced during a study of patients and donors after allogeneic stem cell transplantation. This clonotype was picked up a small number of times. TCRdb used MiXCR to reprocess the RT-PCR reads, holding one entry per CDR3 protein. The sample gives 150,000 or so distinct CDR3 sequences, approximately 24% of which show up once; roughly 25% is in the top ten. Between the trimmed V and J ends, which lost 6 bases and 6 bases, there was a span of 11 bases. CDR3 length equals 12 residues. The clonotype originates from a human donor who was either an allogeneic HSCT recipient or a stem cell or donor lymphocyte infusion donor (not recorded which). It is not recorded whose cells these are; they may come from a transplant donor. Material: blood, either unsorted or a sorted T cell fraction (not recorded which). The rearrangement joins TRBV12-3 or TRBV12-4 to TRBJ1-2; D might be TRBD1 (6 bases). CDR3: CASRKGGDGYTF. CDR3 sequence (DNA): TGTGCCAGCAGGAAAGGGGGTGATGGCTACACCTTC.